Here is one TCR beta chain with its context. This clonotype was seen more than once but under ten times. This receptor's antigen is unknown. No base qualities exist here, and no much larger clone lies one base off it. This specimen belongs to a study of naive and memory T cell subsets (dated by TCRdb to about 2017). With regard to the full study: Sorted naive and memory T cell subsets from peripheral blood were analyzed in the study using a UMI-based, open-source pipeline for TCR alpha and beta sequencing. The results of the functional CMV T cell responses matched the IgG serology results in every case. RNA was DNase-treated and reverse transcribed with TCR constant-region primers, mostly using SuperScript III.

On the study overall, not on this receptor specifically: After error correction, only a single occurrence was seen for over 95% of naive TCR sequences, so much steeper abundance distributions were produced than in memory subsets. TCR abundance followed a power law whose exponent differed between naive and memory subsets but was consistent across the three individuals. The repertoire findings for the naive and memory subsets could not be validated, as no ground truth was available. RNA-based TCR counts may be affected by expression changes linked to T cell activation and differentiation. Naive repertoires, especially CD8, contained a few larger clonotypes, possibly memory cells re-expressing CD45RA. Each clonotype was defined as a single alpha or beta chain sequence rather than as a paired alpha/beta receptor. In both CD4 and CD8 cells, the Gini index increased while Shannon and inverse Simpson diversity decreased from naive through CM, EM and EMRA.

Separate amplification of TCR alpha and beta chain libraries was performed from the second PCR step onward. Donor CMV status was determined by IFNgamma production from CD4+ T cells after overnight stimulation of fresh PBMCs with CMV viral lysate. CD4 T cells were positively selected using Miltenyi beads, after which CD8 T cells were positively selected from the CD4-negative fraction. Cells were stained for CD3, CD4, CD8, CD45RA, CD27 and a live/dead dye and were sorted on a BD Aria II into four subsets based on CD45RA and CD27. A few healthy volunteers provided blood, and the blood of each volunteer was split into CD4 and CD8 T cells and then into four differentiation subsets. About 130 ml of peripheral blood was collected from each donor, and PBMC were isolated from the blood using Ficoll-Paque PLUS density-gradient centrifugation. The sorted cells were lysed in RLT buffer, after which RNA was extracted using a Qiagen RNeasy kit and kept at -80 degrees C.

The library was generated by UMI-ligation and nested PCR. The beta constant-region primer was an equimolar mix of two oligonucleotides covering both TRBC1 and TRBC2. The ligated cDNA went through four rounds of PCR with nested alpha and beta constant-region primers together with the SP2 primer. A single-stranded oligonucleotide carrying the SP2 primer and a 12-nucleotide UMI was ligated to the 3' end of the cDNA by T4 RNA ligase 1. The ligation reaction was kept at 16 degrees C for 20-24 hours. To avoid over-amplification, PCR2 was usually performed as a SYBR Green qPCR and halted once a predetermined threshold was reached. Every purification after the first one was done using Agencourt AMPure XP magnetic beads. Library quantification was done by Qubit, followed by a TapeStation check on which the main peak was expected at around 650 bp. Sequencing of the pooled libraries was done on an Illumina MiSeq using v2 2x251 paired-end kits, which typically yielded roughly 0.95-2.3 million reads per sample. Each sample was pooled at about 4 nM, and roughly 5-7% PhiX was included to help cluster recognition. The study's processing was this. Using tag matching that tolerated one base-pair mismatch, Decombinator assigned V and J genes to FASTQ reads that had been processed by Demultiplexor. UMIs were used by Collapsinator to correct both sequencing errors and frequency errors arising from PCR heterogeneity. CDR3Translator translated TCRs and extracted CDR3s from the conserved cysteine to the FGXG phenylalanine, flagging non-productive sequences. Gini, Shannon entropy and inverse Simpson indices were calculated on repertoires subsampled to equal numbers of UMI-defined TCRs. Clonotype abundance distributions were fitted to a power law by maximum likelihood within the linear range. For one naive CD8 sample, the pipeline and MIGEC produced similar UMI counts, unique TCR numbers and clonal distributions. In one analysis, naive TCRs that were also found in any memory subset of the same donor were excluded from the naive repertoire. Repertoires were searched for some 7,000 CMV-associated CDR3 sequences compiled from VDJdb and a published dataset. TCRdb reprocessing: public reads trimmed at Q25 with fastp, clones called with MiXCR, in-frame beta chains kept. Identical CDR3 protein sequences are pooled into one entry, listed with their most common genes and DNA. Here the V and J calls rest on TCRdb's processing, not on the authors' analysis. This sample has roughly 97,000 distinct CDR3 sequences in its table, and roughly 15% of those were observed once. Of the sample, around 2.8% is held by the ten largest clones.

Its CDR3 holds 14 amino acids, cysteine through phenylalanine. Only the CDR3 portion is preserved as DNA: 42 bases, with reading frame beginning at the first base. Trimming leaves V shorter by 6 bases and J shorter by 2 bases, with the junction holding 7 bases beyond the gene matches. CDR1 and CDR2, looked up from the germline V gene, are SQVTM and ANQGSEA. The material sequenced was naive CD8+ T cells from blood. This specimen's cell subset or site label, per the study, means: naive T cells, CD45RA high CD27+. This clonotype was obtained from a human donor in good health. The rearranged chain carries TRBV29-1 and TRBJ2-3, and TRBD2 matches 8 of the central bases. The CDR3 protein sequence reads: CSVWVAGFTDTQYF. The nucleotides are TGCAGCGTGTGGGTAGCGGGATTCACAGATACGCAGTATTTT.